The clone carrying this TCR beta chain was detected only a few times. This sample is part of a study of T cells in Graves' hyperthyroidism and ophthalmopathy. RNA transcripts were the template for amplifying TCR beta CDR3 regions. HTBI primers were employed in a first-round RT-PCR of the TCR CDR3. In TCRdb, the multiplex PCR reads were re-called with MiXCR into one record per CDR3 protein. The sample shows some 400,000 distinct CDR3 sequences, 13% of them seen only once. Trimming left V 7 bases short and J 0 bases short, with 14 bases between. Germline-derived CDR1 and CDR2 are SGHRS and YFSETQ. The CDR3 has 14 residues.

The sequenced material came from blood. This sequence was found in a man aged 30 to 39 with Graves' hyperthyroidism that later progressed to Graves' ophthalmopathy. The chain is built from TRBV5-1 and TRBJ2-7; a weak D match, TRBD1 (5 bases). CDR3 DNA: TGCGCCAGCGCCGCAGGGCCCAGCTCCTACGAGCAGTACTTC. It is translated as CASAAGPSSYEQYF. The complete variable domain, with remaining parts taken from reference TRBV5-1 and TRBJ2-7, reads KAGVTQTPRYLIKTRGQQVTLSCSPISGHRSVSWYQQTPGQGLQFLFEYFSETQRNKGNFPGRFSGRQFSNSRSEMNVSTLELGDSALYLCASAAGPSSYEQYFGPGTRLTVT.